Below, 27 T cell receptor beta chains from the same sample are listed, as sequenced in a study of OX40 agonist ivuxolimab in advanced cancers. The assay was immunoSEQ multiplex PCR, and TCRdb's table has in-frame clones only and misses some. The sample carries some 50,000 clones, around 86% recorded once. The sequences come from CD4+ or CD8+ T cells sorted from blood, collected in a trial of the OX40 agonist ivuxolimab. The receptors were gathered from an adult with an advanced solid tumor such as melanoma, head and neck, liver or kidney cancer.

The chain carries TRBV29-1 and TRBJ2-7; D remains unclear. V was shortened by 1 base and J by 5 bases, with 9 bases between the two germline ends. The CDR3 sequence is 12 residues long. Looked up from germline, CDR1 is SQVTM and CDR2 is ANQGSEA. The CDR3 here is CSVEAAPDEQYF. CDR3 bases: TGCAGCGTTGAAGCCGCTCCTGACGAGCAGTACTTC.

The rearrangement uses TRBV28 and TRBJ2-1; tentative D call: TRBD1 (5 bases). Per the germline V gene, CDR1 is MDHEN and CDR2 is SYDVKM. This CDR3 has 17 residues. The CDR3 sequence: CTVRAGPFPTSYNEQFF. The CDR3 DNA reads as TGTACCGTCAGGGCAGGGCCGTTTCCCACCTCCTACAATGAGCAGTTCTTC.

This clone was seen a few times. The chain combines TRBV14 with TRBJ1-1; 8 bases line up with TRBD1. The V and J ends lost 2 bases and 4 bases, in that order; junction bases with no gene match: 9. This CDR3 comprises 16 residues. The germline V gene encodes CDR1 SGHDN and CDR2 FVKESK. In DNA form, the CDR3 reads TGTGCCAGCAGCCAACAGGGGGCTAGGTACGGCACTGAAGCTTTCTTT. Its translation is CASSQQGARYGTEAFF.

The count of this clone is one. The CDR3 spells CASSLAPRGATTDTQYF. As DNA, the CDR3 is TGTGCCAGCAGCTTAGCGCCTAGGGGCGCAACGACAGATACGCAGTATTTT. The chain recombines TRBV7-9 with TRBJ2-3, with a possible D match to TRBD1 (5 bases). V lost 0 bases, J lost 3 bases, and 16 bases lay in between. CDR3 length: 17 amino acids. Germline CDR1 and CDR2: SEHNR and FQNEAQ (reference sequence).

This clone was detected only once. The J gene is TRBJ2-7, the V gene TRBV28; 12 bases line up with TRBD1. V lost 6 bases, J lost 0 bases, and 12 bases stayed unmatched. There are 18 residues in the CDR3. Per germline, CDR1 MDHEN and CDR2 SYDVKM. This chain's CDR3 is CASSVPGQGAFSSYEQYF. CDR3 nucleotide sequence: TGTGCCAGCAGCGTCCCGGGACAGGGGGCATTTAGCTCCTACGAGCAGTACTTC.

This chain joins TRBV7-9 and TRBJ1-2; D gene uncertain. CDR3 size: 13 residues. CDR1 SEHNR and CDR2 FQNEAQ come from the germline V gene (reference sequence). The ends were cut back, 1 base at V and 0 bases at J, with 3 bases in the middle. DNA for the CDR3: TGTGCCAGCAGCTTAGAAGCTAACTATGGCTACACCTTC. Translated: CASSLEANYGYTF.

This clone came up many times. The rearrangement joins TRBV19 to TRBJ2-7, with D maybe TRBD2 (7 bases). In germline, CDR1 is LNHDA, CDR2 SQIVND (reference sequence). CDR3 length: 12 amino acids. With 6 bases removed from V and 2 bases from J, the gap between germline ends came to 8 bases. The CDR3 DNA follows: TGTGCCAGTAGCGGGGGGCCCTACGAGCAGTACTTC. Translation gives CASSGGPYEQYF.

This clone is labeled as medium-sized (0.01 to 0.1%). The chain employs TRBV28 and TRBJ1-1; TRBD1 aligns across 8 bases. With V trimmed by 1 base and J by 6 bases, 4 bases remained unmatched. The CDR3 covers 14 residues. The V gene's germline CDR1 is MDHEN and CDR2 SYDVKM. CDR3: CASSLSDRAAEAFF. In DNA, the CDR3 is TGTGCCAGCAGTTTATCGGACAGGGCGGCTGAAGCTTTCTTT.

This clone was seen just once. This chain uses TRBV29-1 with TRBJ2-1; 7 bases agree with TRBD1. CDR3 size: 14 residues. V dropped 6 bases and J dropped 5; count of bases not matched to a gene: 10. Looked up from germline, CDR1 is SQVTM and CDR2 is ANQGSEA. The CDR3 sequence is CSVGQPGTNNEQFF. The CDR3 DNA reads TGCAGCGTGGGACAGCCAGGAACTAACAATGAGCAGTTCTTC.

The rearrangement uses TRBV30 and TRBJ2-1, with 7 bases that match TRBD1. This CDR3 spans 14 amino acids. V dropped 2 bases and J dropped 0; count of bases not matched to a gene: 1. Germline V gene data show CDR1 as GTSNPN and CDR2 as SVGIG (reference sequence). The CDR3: CAWSRDSSYNEQFF. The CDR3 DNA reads TGTGCCTGGAGTCGGGACAGCTCCTACAATGAGCAGTTCTTC.

The CDR3 coding sequence is TGTGCCAGCAGCTATTCGGGACAGGGGATCGACGAGCAGTACTTC. Encoded protein: CASSYSGQGIDEQYF. The chain joins TRBV13 to TRBJ2-7; 10 bases align to TRBD1. Germline CDR1 PRHDT, CDR2 FYEKMQ (reference sequence). Trimming removed 4 bases from V and 5 bases from J; junction bases left unmatched: 8. The CDR3 contains 15 residues.

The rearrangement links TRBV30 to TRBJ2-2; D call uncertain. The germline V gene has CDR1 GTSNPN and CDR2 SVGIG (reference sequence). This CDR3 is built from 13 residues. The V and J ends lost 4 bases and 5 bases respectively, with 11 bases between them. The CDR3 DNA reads TGTGCCTGGAACGCTTTAGGGACCGGGGAGCTGTTTTTT. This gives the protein CAWNALGTGELFF.

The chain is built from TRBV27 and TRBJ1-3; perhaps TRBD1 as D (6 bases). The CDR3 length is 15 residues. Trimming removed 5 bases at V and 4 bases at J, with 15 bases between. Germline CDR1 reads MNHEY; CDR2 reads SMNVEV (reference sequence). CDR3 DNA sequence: TGTGCCAGCAGTCCCCAAACAGGGACAGGAAACACCATATATTTT. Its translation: CASSPQTGTGNTIYF.

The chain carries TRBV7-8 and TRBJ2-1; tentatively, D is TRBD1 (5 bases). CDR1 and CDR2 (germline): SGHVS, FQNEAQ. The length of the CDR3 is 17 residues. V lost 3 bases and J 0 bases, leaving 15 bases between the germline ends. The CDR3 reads CASSFGAATSSYNEQFF. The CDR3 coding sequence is TGTGCCAGCAGCTTTGGGGCGGCAACGAGCTCCTACAATGAGCAGTTCTTC.

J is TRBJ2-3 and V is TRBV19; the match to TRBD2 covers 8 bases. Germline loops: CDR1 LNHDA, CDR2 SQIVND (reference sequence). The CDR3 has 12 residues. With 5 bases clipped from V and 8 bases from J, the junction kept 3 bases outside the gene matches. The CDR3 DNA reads TGTGCCAGTAGTCCGGGGGGGACTACGCAGTATTTT. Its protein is CASSPGGTTQYF.

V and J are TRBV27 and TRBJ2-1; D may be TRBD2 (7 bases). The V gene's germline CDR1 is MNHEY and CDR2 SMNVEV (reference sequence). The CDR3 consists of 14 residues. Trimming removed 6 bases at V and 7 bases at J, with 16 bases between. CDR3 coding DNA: TGTGCCAGCAGCTTCGTGGGGGGGCCTAATGAGCAGTTCTTC. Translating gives CASSFVGGPNEQFF.

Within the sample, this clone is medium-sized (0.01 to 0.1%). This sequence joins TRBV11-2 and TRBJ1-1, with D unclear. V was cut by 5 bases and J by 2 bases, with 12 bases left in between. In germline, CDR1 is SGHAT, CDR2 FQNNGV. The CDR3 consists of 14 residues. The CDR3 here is CASSPRTLNTEAFF. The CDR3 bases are TGTGCCAGCAGCCCGAGGACCCTTAACACTGAAGCTTTCTTT.

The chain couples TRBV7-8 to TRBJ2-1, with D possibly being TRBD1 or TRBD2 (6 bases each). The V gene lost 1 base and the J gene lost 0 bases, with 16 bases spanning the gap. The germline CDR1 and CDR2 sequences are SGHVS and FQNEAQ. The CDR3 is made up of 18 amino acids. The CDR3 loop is CASSLGDGGPSSYNEQFF. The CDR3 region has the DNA TGTGCCAGCAGCTTAGGGGACGGGGGCCCTAGCTCCTACAATGAGCAGTTCTTC.

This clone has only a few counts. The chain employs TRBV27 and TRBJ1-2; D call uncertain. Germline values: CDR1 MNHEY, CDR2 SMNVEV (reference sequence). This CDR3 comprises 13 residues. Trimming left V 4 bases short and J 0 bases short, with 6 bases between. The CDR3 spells CASSWSPNYGYTF. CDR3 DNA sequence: TGTGCCAGCAGTTGGTCCCCTAACTATGGCTACACCTTC.

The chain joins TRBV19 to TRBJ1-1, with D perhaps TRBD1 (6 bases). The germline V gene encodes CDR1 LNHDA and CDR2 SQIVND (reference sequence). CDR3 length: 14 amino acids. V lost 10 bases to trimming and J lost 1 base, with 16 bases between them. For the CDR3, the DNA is TGTGCCACCACGGTAGGGGGGGAGAACACTGAAGCTTTCTTT. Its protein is CATTVGGENTEAFF.

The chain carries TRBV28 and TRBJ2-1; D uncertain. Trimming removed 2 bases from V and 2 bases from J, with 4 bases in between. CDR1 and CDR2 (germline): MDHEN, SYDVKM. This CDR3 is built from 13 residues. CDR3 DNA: TGTGCCAGCAGTTTAGGTGCCTACAATGAGCAGTTCTTC. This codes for CASSLGAYNEQFF.

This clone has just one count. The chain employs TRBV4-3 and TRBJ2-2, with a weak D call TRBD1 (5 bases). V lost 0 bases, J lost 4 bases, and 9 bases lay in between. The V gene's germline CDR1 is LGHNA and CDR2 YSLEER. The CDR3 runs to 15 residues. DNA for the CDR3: TGCGCCAGCAGCCAAGATTACAGGTCCACCGGGGAGCTGTTTTTT. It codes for CASSQDYRSTGELFF.

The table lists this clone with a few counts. CDR3 amino acids: CASSEQMGSRYTF. The CDR3 DNA follows: TGCGCCAGCAGTGAGCAGATGGGCAGTCGCTACACCTTC. The chain uses TRBV10-1 and TRBJ1-2; D unclear. This CDR3 has 13 residues. The ends were cut back, 2 bases at V and 9 bases at J, with 13 bases in the middle. Germline values: CDR1 WNHNN, CDR2 SYGVQD (reference sequence).

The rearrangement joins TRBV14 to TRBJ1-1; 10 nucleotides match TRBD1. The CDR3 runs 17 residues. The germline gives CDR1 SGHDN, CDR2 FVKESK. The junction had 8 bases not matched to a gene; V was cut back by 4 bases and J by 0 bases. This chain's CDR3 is CASSPGTGDPMNTEAFF. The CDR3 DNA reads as TGTGCCAGCAGCCCCGGGACAGGGGACCCTATGAACACTGAAGCTTTCTTT.

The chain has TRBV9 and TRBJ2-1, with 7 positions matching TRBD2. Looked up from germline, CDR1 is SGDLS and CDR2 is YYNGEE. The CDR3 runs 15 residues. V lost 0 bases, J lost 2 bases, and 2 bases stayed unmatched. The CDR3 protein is CASSVVAGAYNEQFF. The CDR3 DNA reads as TGTGCCAGCAGCGTAGTGGCGGGGGCCTACAATGAGCAGTTCTTC.

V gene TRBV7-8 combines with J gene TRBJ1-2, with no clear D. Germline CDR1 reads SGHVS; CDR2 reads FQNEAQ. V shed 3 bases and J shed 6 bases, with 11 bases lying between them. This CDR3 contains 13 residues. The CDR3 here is CASSFGVLDGYTF. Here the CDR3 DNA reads TGTGCCAGCAGCTTCGGAGTCTTGGATGGCTACACCTTC.

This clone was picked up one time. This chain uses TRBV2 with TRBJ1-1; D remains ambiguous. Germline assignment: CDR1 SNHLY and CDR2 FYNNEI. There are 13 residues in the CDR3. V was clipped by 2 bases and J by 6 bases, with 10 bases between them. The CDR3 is CASSEHSYAEAFF. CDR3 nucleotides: TGTGCCAGCAGTGAACACAGTTACGCTGAAGCTTTCTTT.